These T cell receptor beta chains were read from a single sample in a study of OX40 agonist ivuxolimab in advanced cancers. Profiled with immunoSEQ multiplex PCR; TCRdb holds only in-frame clones, not every one. The data hold 60,000 to 75,000 clones, with more than 80% observed a single time. The source material was CD4+ or CD8+ T cells sorted from blood, sampled in a trial of the OX40 agonist ivuxolimab. Receptor source: an adult with an advanced solid tumor such as melanoma, head and neck, liver or kidney cancer. CDR3s leave out the opening cysteine and the closing phenylalanine or tryptophan. The order of the fields is V gene, D gene, J gene, CDR3 protein. D genes are given only for firm matches.

>TRBV30|TRBD1|TRBJ2-2
AFSGTANTGELF
>TRBV19|NA|TRBJ1-1
ASSITENTEAF
>TRBV7-8|NA|TRBJ1-1
ASSTRETNTEAF
>TRBV2|NA|TRBJ2-4
ASSEARSGSLH
>TRBV7-9|NA|TRBJ2-5
ASSLPPGHEETQY
>TRBV7-2|TRBD1|TRBJ1-1
ASSTGTVRIIAEAF
>TRBV18|NA|TRBJ2-6
ASSPPRAGANVLT
>TRBV11-3|TRBD2|TRBJ2-1
ASSLRTSVAYNEQF
>TRBV10-2|NA|TRBJ2-7
ASSEKGLYYEQY
>TRBV7-9|NA|TRBJ2-7
ASSLFYEQY
>TRBV18|TRBD1|TRBJ1-1
ASSRPGGTEAF
>TRBV11-2|TRBD2|TRBJ2-5
ASRGLAGKETQY
>TRBV19|NA|TRBJ1-2
ASRVGVLFGYT
>TRBV5-1|NA|TRBJ2-6
ASSPEGSGANVLT
>TRBV4-1|TRBD1|TRBJ2-3
ASSQDPDRATDTQY
>TRBV27|NA|TRBJ1-6
ASSLSHTPSPLH
>TRBV19|TRBD1|TRBJ1-2
ASSIRNQDRDNYGYT
>TRBV6-1|NA|TRBJ2-5
ASSDTKFLTVETQY
>TRBV5-4|TRBD2|TRBJ2-5
ASSISGGTPRETQY
>TRBV5-1|TRBD1|TRBJ1-2
ASSPDRGQSGYT
>TRBV5-4|TRBD1|TRBJ2-5
ASSSWGQGQETQY
>TRBV27|TRBD1|TRBJ2-5
ASSRQGGGAETQY
>TRBV11-1|NA|TRBJ2-2
ASSRNPRITGELF
>TRBV5-8|NA|TRBJ1-5
ASSLGGRTDQPQH
>TRBV7-6|TRBD1|TRBJ2-2
ASSLRGTGDTGELF
>TRBV30|NA|TRBJ1-2
AWWRGNGYT
>TRBV2|TRBD2|TRBJ2-3
ASRELAGDPRDTQY
>TRBV5-1|NA|TRBJ1-5
ASSPGLNSNQPQH
>TRBV19|NA|TRBJ1-1
ASSSTSTEAF
>TRBV15|NA|TRBJ2-4
ATSRDMSKNIQY
>TRBV5-4|NA|TRBJ2-5
ASSAFLHTETQY
>TRBV6-1|TRBD1|TRBJ1-3
ASSAYTQGAGSGNTIY
>TRBV6-5|TRBD2|TRBJ2-7
ASSYSASGVYEQY
>TRBV5-1|NA|TRBJ2-7
ASSLGLTYEQY
>TRBV25-1|NA|TRBJ1-3
ASSEIRGDFSGNTIY
>TRBV5-1|NA|TRBJ2-7
ASSLGGRGNSSYEQY
>TRBV5-4|TRBD2|TRBJ2-5
ASTSAGREIQETQY
>TRBV5-5|NA|TRBJ2-7
ASSSLGGEQY
>TRBV5-1|NA|TRBJ1-1
ASSFNGIVTEAF
>TRBV7-2|TRBD1|TRBJ2-7
ASSFGQGGSYEQY
>TRBV5-1|TRBD1|TRBJ2-5
ASSLQGDQETQY
>TRBV6-5|TRBD1|TRBJ1-2
ASSYGTGPNYGYT
>TRBV9|NA|TRBJ1-2
ASSVEVSGNYGYT
>TRBV27|TRBD1|TRBJ2-2
ASSLSPTGQGSAGELF
>TRBV19|NA|TRBJ2-5
ASSIEGTGETQY